The sequence of this T cell receptor beta chain was determined in a study of shared clonotypes between healthy human individuals. CDR1 and CDR2 from the germline V gene are KGHSH and LQKENI. V was clipped by 3 bases and J by 3 bases; unmatched bases: 4. CDR3 length: 15 amino acids. General study results and limits: The represented genetic and exposure-history diversity was limited by the small number of donors.

A CD45RA+ naive subset and a CD45RA-negative memory subset were split from CD4+ cells. This clone was observed once. Its antigen is currently unknown. TCRdb's table, derived via immunoSEQ multiplex PCR, lists solely in-frame clones and lacks some. Found here are some 1,100,000 clones, around three quarters of them singletons; the top ten hold 0.4% to 0.55%. Sequenced material: memory CD4+ T cells from PBMCs. As to subset: CD45RA-negative fraction. The chain combines TRBV18 with TRBJ1-2; TRBD1 agrees at 10 bases. This TCR came from a man between 18 and 29 years old in good health. Some clones in this sample may be carry-over from other donors' samples. The CDR3 reads CASSPRTGGDYGYTF. The CDR3 region has the DNA TGTGCCAGCTCACCCCGGACAGGGGGGGACTATGGCTACACCTTC. The whole variable domain, filled in from reference TRBV18 and TRBJ1-2, reads NAGVMQNPRHLVRRRGQEARLRCSPMKGHSHVYWYRQLPEEGLKFMVYLQKENIIDESGMPKERFSAEFPKEGPSILRIQQVVRGDSAAYFCASSPRTGGDYGYTFGSGTRLTVV.